This T cell receptor (beta chain) was identified during a study of blood T cell repertoires in COVID-19. Seattle patients were enrolled during active infection and followed longitudinally. CDR3 length equals 15 residues. Germline assignment: CDR1 SGHDN and CDR2 FVKESK. The V end was cut by 5 bases, the J end by 9 bases, with 17 bases between. This clone was detected only once. TCRdb keeps only in-frame clones here, not all; method: immunoSEQ multiplex PCR. The table lists over 150,000 clones, over 80% of them singletons. Sequences were obtained from peripheral blood. The sequence was obtained from a woman between 40 and 55 years old with COVID-19, enrolled during active disease. This chain joins TRBV14 and TRBJ1-6; D is possibly TRBD1 (5 bases). The chain's CDR3 is CASSAWGRQSSPLHF. The CDR3 coding sequence is TGTGCCAGCAGCGCATGGGGCAGGCAGTCTTCACCCCTCCACTTT.